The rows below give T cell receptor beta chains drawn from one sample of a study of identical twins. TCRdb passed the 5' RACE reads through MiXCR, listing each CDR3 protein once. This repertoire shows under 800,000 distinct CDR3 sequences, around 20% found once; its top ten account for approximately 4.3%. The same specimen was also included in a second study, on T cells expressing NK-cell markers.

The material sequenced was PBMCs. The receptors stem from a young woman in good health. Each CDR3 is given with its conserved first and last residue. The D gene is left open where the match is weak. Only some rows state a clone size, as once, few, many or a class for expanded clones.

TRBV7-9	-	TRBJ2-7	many	TGTGCCAGCAGCTTGACCTCCGAGCAGTACTTC	CASSLTSEQYF
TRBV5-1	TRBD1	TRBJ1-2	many	TGCGCCAGCAGCTTCGGGACAGGGGGAGGTGGCTACACCTTC	CASSFGTGGGGYTF
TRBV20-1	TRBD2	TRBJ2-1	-	TGCAGTGCAACGGAGACTAGCGGGGCTGACAATGAGCAGTTCTTC	CSATETSGADNEQFF
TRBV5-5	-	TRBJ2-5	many	TGTGCCAGCAGCTCCAGGGTAGAGACCCAGTACTTC	CASSSRVETQYF
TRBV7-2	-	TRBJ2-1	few	TGTGCCAGCGGCAAATACAATGAGCAGTTCTTC	CASGKYNEQFF
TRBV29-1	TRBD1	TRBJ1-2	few	TGCAGCGTTTATGGACAGGGGAATGGCTACACCTTC	CSVYGQGNGYTF
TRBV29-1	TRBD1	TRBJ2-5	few	TGCAGCGTTGAGCGAACAGGGGTTGAAGAGACCCAGTACTTC	CSVERTGVEETQYF
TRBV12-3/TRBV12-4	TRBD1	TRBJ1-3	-	TGTGCCAGCAGTTCCCACAGGGGATCCTGGGACACCATATATTTT	CASSSHRGSWDTIYF
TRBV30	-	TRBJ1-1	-	TGTGCCTGGAGTGTATTATCGGGCTCTGAAGCTTTCTTT	CAWSVLSGSEAFF
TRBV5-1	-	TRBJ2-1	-	TGCGCCAGCAGCCCGTCCACGGACTCTTACAATGAGCAGTTCTTC	CASSPSTDSYNEQFF
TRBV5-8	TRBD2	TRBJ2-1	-	TGTGCCAGCAGCTTGGTTGCGGGGGGGCGTAAATTCTTC	CASSLVAGGRKFF
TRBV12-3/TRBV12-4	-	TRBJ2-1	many	TGTGCCAGCAGTACTAGTGTCTATGAGCAGTTCTTC	CASSTSVYEQFF
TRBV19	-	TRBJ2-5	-	TGTGCCAGTAAACACGGGGACTGGGAGACCCAGTACTTC	CASKHGDWETQYF
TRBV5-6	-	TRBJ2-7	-	TGTGCCAGCAGCCGGGGACCGTTCGAGCAGTACTTC	CASSRGPFEQYF
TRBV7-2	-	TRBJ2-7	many	TGTGCCAGCAGCTTACGGGAGTCCTACGAGCAGTACTTC	CASSLRESYEQYF
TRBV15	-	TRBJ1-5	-	TGTGCCACCAGCGAAGTTCGGACGGCTAATCAGCCCCAGCATTTT	CATSEVRTANQPQHF
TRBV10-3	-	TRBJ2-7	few	TGTGCCATCAGTGTGAACTATATCCGGGACACATACCACGAGCAGTACTTC	CAISVNYIRDTYHEQYF
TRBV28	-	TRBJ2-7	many	TGTGCCAGCACAGGGCCCTTCGCAATGGAGCAGTACTTC	CASTGPFAMEQYF
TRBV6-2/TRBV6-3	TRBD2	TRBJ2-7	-	TGTGCCAGCAGTTACTTAGCCGGGACTAGCGGGAGAACGGTATTATACTCCTACGAGCAGTACTTC	CASSYLAGTSGRTVLYSYEQYF
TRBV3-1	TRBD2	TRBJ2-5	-	TGTGCCAGCAGCCAAGATGTGGAGCGGGGGGGAGGAGAGACCCAGTACTTC	CASSQDVERGGGETQYF
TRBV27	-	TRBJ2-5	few	TGTGCCAGCAGTGGACGGTCAACCCAAGAGACCCAGTACTTC	CASSGRSTQETQYF
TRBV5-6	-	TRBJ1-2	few	TGTGCCAGCAGCTTAACAGGGTGGGGCTACACCTTC	CASSLTGWGYTF
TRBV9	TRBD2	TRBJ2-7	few	TGTGCCAGCAGCTCCTCTAGCGGAGCAGCTTACGAGCAGTACTTC	CASSSSSGAAYEQYF
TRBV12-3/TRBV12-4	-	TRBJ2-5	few	TGTGCCAGCAGCTCCCAAGCGGAGACCCAGTACTTC	CASSSQAETQYF
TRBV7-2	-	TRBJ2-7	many	TGTGCCAGCAGTACACAGGGTCGGTACGAGCAGTACTTC	CASSTQGRYEQYF
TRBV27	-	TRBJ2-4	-	TGTGCCAGCTCGCCCTTACCGGACACGGCAAAGTACTTC	CASSPLPDTAKYF
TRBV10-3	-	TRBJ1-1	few	TGTGCCATCAGTGATTCAGGGGTGAACACTGAAGCTTTCTTT	CAISDSGVNTEAFF
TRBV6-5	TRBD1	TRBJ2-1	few	TGTGCCAGCAGTTACCGGGACAGGGGTAGCGGTGAGCAGTTCTTC	CASSYRDRGSGEQFF
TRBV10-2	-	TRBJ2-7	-	TGCGCCAGCAGTGAAGCCCCACGGGGAGAGCAGTACTTC	CASSEAPRGEQYF
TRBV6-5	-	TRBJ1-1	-	TGTGCCAGCAGTTATTATCAGGGCTACACTGAAGCTTTCTTT	CASSYYQGYTEAFF
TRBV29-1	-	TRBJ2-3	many	TGCAGCGTTGAAAAGCAGGGCACAGATACGCAGTATTTT	CSVEKQGTDTQYF
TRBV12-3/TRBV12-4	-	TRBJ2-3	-	TGTGCCAGCAGTTTGATGTTATTTGATACGCAGTATTTT	CASSLMLFDTQYF
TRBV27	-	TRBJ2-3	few	TGTGCCAGCAGCGGCACTAGTCCTTCCACAGATACGCAGTATTTT	CASSGTSPSTDTQYF
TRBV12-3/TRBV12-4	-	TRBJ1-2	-	TGTGCCAGCAGTTTGGGTATAAGGCAGGCTGGCTACACCTTC	CASSLGIRQAGYTF
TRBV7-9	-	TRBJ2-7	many	TGTGCCAGCAGCTCGGCAGGGTACATTTACGAGCAGTACTTC	CASSSAGYIYEQYF
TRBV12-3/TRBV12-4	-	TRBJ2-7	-	TGTGCCAGCATGGACAGTACCTACGAGCAGTACTTC	CASMDSTYEQYF
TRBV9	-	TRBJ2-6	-	TGTGCCAGCAGCCCCCCAGGGGGGGCCAACGTCCTGACTTTC	CASSPPGGANVLTF
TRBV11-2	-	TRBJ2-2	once	TGTGCCAGCAGCCAGCAAGAGTGGACAGCGAACACCGGGGAGCTGTTTTTT	CASSQQEWTANTGELFF
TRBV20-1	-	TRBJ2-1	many	TGCAGTGCTTCGGGAGTAGTACAGGGTGAGCAGTTCTTC	CSASGVVQGEQFF
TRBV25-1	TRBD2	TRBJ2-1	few	TGTGCCAGCAGTGAATTGGATGGGAGACTAGCGGCTCCGGGGGAGCAGTTCTTC	CASSELDGRLAAPGEQFF
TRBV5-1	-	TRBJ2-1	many	TGCGCCAGTGCACAGACTACGGATTACAATGAGCAGTTCTTC	CASAQTTDYNEQFF
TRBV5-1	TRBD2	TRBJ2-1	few	TGCGCCAGCTGGGGGACTAGCGGAAACAATGAGCAGTTCTTC	CASWGTSGNNEQFF
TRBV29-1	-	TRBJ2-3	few	TGCAGCGTTGACCCTGGCCCAGATACGCAGTATTTT	CSVDPGPDTQYF
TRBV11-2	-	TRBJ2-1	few	TGTGCCAGCAACAAGCGGACCTACAATGAGCAGTTCTTC	CASNKRTYNEQFF
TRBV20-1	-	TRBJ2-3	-	TGCAGTGCGCGACAGGAGAGCCTTGGCACAGATACGCAGTATTTT	CSARQESLGTDTQYF
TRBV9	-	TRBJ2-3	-	TGTGCCAGCAGCCCGAGCCCTTCGATCGATACGCAGTATTTT	CASSPSPSIDTQYF
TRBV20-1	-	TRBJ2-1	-	TGCAGTGCTAGAGATCCACAACTCCGATACAATGAGCAGTTCTTC	CSARDPQLRYNEQFF
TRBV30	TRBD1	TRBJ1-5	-	TGTGCCTGGAGTAGGGACAGCGTAGAGCCCCAGCATTTT	CAWSRDSVEPQHF
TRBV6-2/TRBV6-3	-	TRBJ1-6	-	TGTGCCAGCAGTTCAACCTATAATTCACCCCTCCACTTT	CASSSTYNSPLHF
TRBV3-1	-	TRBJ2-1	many	TGTGCCAGCAGCCAAGAAGCGGAGAGGCGCTCCTTC	CASSQEAERRSF
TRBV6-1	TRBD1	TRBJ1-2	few	TGTGCCAGCAGTCGGGACAGGGGGGCTGGCTACACCTTC	CASSRDRGAGYTF
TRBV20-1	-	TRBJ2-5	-	TGCAGTGCTAGAGAAAGGGGAGAGACCCAGTACTTC	CSARERGETQYF
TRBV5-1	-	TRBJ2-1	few	TGCGCCAGCAGCCTACTCACTAGGGATGAGCAGTTCTTC	CASSLLTRDEQFF
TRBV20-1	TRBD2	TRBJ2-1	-	TGCAGTGCTCTCCCGCTTTTGGGGGAGGGCCACAATGAGCAGTTCTTC	CSALPLLGEGHNEQFF
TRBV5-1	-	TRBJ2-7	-	TGCGCCAGCAGTTTTGGGGGACTGAACTACGAGCAGTACTTC	CASSFGGLNYEQYF
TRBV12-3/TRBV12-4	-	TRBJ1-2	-	TGTGCCAGCAGTCGCACAGGGAGCCCGGGCCGTGGCTACACCTTC	CASSRTGSPGRGYTF
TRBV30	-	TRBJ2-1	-	TGTGCCTGGAGTCCCGGAGGGTTGGGGGGAGGTGAGCAGTTCTTC	CAWSPGGLGGGEQFF
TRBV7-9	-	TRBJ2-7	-	TGTGCCAGCAGCTTAGGATCCGGGAATGTGAACGAGCAGTACTTC	CASSLGSGNVNEQYF